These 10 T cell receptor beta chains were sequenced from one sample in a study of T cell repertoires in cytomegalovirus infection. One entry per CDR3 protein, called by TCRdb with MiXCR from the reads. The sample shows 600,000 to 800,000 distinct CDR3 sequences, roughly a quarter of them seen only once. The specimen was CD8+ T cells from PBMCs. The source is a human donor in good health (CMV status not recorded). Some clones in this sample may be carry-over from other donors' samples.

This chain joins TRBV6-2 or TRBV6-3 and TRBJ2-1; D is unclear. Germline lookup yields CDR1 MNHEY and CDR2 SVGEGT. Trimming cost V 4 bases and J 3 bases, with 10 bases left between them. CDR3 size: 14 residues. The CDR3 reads CASSSIKSYNEQFF. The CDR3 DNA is TGTGCCAGCAGTTCCATTAAGAGCTACAATGAGCAGTTCTTC.

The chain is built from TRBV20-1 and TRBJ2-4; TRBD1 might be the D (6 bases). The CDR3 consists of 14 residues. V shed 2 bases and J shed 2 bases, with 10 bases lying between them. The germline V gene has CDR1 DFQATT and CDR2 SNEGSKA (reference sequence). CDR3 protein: CSARNRDSKNIQYF. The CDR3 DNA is TGCAGTGCTAGAAACAGGGATTCCAAAAACATTCAGTACTTC.

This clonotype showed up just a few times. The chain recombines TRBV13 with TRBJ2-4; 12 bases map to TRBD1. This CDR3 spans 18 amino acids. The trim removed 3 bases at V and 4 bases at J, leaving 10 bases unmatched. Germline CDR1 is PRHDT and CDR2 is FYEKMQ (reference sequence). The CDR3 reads CASSFTGTGGEEKNIQYF. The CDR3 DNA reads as TGTGCCAGCAGCTTCACCGGGACAGGGGGCGAGGAAAAAAACATTCAGTACTTC. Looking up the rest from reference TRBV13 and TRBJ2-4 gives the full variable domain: AAGVIQSPRHLIKEKRETATLKCYPIPRHDTVYWYQQGPGQDPQFLISFYEKMQSDKGSIPDRFSAQQFSDYHSELNMSSLELGDSALYFCASSFTGTGGEEKNIQYFGAGTRLSVL.

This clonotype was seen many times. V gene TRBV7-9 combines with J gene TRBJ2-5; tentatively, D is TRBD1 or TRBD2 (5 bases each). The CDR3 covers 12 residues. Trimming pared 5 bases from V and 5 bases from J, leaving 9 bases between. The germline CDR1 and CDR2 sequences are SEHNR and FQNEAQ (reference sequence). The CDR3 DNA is TGTGCCAGCAGCCGAGGGGCCGAGACCCAGTACTTC. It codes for CASSRGAETQYF.

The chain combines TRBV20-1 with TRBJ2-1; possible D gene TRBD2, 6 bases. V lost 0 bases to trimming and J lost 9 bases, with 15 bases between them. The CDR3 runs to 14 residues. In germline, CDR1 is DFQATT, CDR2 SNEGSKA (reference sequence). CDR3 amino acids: CSARDVYGLSEQFF. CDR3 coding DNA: TGCAGTGCTAGAGATGTCTACGGACTATCTGAGCAGTTCTTC.

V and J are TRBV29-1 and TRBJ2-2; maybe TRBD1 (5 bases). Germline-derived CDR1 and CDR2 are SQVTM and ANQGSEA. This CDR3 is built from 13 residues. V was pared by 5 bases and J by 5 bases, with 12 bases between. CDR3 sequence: CSVTDSKTGELFF. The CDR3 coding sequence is TGCAGCGTTACTGACAGTAAAACCGGGGAGCTGTTTTTT.

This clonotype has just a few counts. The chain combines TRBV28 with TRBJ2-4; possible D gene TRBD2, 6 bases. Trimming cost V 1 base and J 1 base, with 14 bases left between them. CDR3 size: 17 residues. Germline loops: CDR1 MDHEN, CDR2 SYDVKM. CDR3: CASSLFGEERAKNIQYF. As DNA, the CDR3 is TGTGCCAGCAGTTTATTCGGGGAGGAGAGGGCCAAAAACATTCAGTACTTC.

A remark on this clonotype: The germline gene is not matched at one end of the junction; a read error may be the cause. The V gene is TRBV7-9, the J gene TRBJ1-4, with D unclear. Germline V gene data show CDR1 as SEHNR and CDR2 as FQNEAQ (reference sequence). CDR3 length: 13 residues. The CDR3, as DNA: TGTGCCAGCAGCTTAGCCTACGGTGACACCACTTCTTTT. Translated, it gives CASSLAYGDTTSF. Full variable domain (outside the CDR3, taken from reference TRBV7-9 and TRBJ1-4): DTGVSQNPRHKITKRGQNVTFRCDPISEHNRLYWYRQTLGQGPEFLTYFQNEAQLEKSRLLSDRFSAERPKGSFSTLEIQRTEQGDSAMYLCASSLAYGDTTSFGSGTQLSVL.

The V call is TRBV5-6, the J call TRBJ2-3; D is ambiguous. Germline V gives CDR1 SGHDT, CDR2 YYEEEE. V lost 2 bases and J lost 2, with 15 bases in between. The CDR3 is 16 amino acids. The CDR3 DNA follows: TGTGCCAGCAGCTTCTCCCCGGAGTGGCTCACAGATACGCAGTATTTT. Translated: CASSFSPEWLTDTQYF.

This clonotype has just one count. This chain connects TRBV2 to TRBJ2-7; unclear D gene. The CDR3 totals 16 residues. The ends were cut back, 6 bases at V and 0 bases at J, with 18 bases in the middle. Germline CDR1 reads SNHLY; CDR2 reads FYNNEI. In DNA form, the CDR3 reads TGTGCCAGCAGAGGAGCAAGGGATACTCGCTCCTACGAGCAGTACTTC. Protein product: CASRGARDTRSYEQYF.